A selection of T cell receptor beta chains follows, all from one sample in a study of OX40 agonist ivuxolimab in advanced cancers. The table came from immunoSEQ multiplex PCR; TCRdb's copy has only in-frame clones and leaves some out. This sample has about 47,000 clones, with around 86% found just once. The input for sequencing was CD4+ or CD8+ T cells sorted from blood, taken in a trial of the OX40 agonist ivuxolimab. These receptors all come from an adult with an advanced solid tumor such as melanoma, head and neck, liver or kidney cancer. Both conserved end residues are part of each CDR3. The D gene is left open where the match is weak. Clone size is stated in some rows and not others, as once, few, many or a class when expanded.

d_gene: .; abundance: .; v_gene: TRBV11-1; j_gene: TRBJ2-2; CDR3aa: CASSLEGVGTGELFF; CDR3nt: TGTGCCAGCAGCTTAGAGGGGGTCGGTACCGGGGAGCTGTTTTTT
d_gene: .; abundance: .; v_gene: TRBV10-1; j_gene: TRBJ2-7; CDR3aa: CAKGPFLGRYEQYF; CDR3nt: TGCGCCAAAGGTCCGTTTCTAGGGCGATACGAGCAGTACTTC
d_gene: TRBD2; abundance: .; v_gene: TRBV5-1; j_gene: TRBJ2-1; CDR3aa: CASSPGLGLAGLGANEQFF; CDR3nt: TGCGCCAGCAGCCCGGGTTTAGGACTAGCGGGACTCGGGGCGAATGAGCAGTTCTTC
d_gene: TRBD1; abundance: .; v_gene: TRBV30; j_gene: TRBJ2-7; CDR3aa: CAWSPGTGTYEQYF; CDR3nt: TGTGCCTGGAGCCCCGGGACAGGGACCTACGAGCAGTACTTC
d_gene: .; abundance: .; v_gene: TRBV11-2; j_gene: TRBJ1-2; CDR3aa: CASSHRKTDYGYTF; CDR3nt: TGTGCCAGCAGCCACAGGAAGACGGACTATGGCTACACCTTC
d_gene: TRBD1; abundance: .; v_gene: TRBV4-1; j_gene: TRBJ1-5; CDR3aa: CASSSQGNQPQHF; CDR3nt: TGCGCCAGCAGCTCACAGGGGAATCAGCCCCAGCATTTT
d_gene: .; abundance: .; v_gene: TRBV29-1; j_gene: TRBJ1-2; CDR3aa: CSVDPVEGLGGYTF; CDR3nt: TGCAGCGTTGACCCCGTCGAGGGATTGGGGGGCTACACCTTC
d_gene: TRBD1; abundance: .; v_gene: TRBV6-1; j_gene: TRBJ2-2; CDR3aa: CASSEMTGGFGELFF; CDR3nt: TGTGCCAGCAGTGAAATGACAGGGGGCTTCGGGGAGCTGTTTTTT
d_gene: .; abundance: .; v_gene: TRBV2; j_gene: TRBJ1-1; CDR3aa: CASSEARMNTEAFF; CDR3nt: TGTGCCAGCAGTGAAGCCCGGATGAACACTGAAGCTTTCTTT
d_gene: TRBD1; abundance: .; v_gene: TRBV27; j_gene: TRBJ1-2; CDR3aa: CASSRTGEDGYTF; CDR3nt: TGTGCCAGCAGTCGGACAGGGGAGGATGGCTACACCTTC
d_gene: .; abundance: .; v_gene: TRBV18; j_gene: TRBJ2-3; CDR3aa: CASSPGAKSDTQYF; CDR3nt: TGTGCCAGCTCCCCAGGGGCCAAGTCAGATACGCAGTATTTT
d_gene: TRBD2; abundance: .; v_gene: TRBV5-6; j_gene: TRBJ2-1; CDR3aa: CASRKTSGRASSYNEQFF; CDR3nt: TGTGCCAGCAGAAAGACTAGCGGGAGGGCCAGCTCCTACAATGAGCAGTTCTTC
d_gene: TRBD1; abundance: .; v_gene: TRBV2; j_gene: TRBJ1-5; CDR3aa: CASRDRGQLNQPQHF; CDR3nt: TGTGCCAGCAGAGACAGGGGGCAGTTAAATCAGCCCCAGCATTTT
d_gene: TRBD2; abundance: once; v_gene: TRBV25-1; j_gene: TRBJ2-5; CDR3aa: CASRLTSGGEETQYF; CDR3nt: TGTGCCAGCAGACTGACTAGCGGGGGTGAAGAGACCCAGTACTTC
d_gene: TRBD1; abundance: .; v_gene: TRBV11-2; j_gene: TRBJ2-5; CDR3aa: CASDQGAKTQYF; CDR3nt: TGTGCCAGTGATCAGGGGGCCAAGACCCAGTACTTC
d_gene: .; abundance: .; v_gene: TRBV2; j_gene: TRBJ2-1; CDR3aa: CASSGERVVSGHNEQFF; CDR3nt: TGTGCCAGCAGTGGTGAACGGGTTGTTAGCGGACACAATGAGCAGTTCTTC
d_gene: TRBD1; abundance: once; v_gene: TRBV7-9; j_gene: TRBJ1-3; CDR3aa: CASSRDRAGGNTIYF; CDR3nt: TGTGCCAGCAGTCGGGACAGGGCTGGAGGAAACACCATATATTTT
d_gene: .; abundance: .; v_gene: TRBV6-5; j_gene: TRBJ2-1; CDR3aa: CASSYSRGLYNEQFF; CDR3nt: TGTGCCAGCAGTTACTCGAGGGGACTCTACAATGAGCAGTTCTTC
d_gene: .; abundance: .; v_gene: TRBV2; j_gene: TRBJ1-5; CDR3aa: CASRQGRDQPQHF; CDR3nt: TGTGCCAGCCGACAAGGGCGGGATCAGCCCCAGCATTTT
d_gene: .; abundance: .; v_gene: TRBV5-1; j_gene: TRBJ1-4; CDR3aa: CASSIGGDGEKLFF; CDR3nt: TGCGCCAGCAGCATAGGGGGGGACGGTGAAAAACTGTTTTTT
d_gene: .; abundance: .; v_gene: TRBV5-4; j_gene: TRBJ2-1; CDR3aa: CASNQIGGNYNEQFF; CDR3nt: TGTGCCAGCAACCAAATTGGGGGGAACTACAATGAGCAGTTCTTC
d_gene: .; abundance: .; v_gene: TRBV2; j_gene: TRBJ2-7; CDR3aa: CASSDVWGTHYDEQYF; CDR3nt: TGTGCCAGCAGTGATGTATGGGGGACCCATTACGACGAGCAGTACTTC
d_gene: .; abundance: .; v_gene: TRBV2; j_gene: TRBJ2-6; CDR3aa: CARQTVPSGANVLTF; CDR3nt: TGTGCCAGACAGACAGTACCATCTGGGGCCAACGTCCTGACTTTC
d_gene: .; abundance: .; v_gene: TRBV30; j_gene: TRBJ1-2; CDR3aa: CAWRKYGRPHYGYTF; CDR3nt: TGTGCCTGGAGAAAGTACGGCCGGCCCCACTATGGCTACACCTTC
d_gene: .; abundance: .; v_gene: TRBV6-1; j_gene: TRBJ1-1; CDR3aa: CASSEITTPDRAFF; CDR3nt: TGTGCCAGCAGTGAAATAACGACTCCTGATCGAGCTTTCTTT
d_gene: TRBD1; abundance: once; v_gene: TRBV6-6; j_gene: TRBJ2-7; CDR3aa: CASRQTGASYEQYF; CDR3nt: TGTGCCAGCAGACAAACAGGGGCCTCCTACGAGCAGTACTTC
d_gene: .; abundance: .; v_gene: TRBV29-1; j_gene: TRBJ2-2; CDR3aa: CSVEDRGPIANTGELFF; CDR3nt: TGCAGCGTTGAAGACCGAGGGCCCATCGCGAACACCGGGGAGCTGTTTTTT
d_gene: TRBD2; abundance: .; v_gene: TRBV13; j_gene: TRBJ2-2; CDR3aa: CASSTASGGAFGELFF; CDR3nt: TGTGCCAGCAGCACTGCTAGCGGGGGGGCCTTCGGGGAGCTGTTTTTT
d_gene: TRBD2; abundance: .; v_gene: TRBV7-2; j_gene: TRBJ2-1; CDR3aa: CASSLAGTRTNEQFF; CDR3nt: TGTGCCAGCAGCTTAGCCGGGACTAGAACCAATGAGCAGTTCTTC
d_gene: .; abundance: once; v_gene: TRBV18; j_gene: TRBJ1-3; CDR3aa: CASSPQDRASGNTIYF; CDR3nt: TGTGCCAGCTCACCACAGGATAGGGCCTCTGGAAACACCATATATTTT
d_gene: .; abundance: .; v_gene: TRBV18; j_gene: TRBJ2-2; CDR3aa: CASSPSNTGELFF; CDR3nt: TGTGCCAGCTCACCATCAAACACCGGGGAGCTGTTTTTT
d_gene: .; abundance: .; v_gene: TRBV7-2; j_gene: TRBJ2-3; CDR3aa: CAGSGSFADTQYF; CDR3nt: TGTGCCGGAAGCGGGTCGTTCGCAGATACGCAGTATTTT
d_gene: .; abundance: .; v_gene: TRBV6-5; j_gene: TRBJ1-2; CDR3aa: CASSYSGDVLRKTF; CDR3nt: TGTGCCAGCAGTTACTCGGGGGACGTACTCAGGAAGACCTTC
d_gene: .; abundance: .; v_gene: TRBV7-3; j_gene: TRBJ1-1; CDR3aa: CASSEDLGVTEAFF; CDR3nt: TGTGCCAGCAGTGAGGACCTGGGGGTCACTGAAGCTTTCTTT
d_gene: TRBD1; abundance: .; v_gene: TRBV19; j_gene: TRBJ2-1; CDR3aa: CASSPNPGTGDHHEQFF; CDR3nt: TGTGCCAGTAGTCCGAACCCCGGGACAGGGGACCACCATGAGCAGTTCTTC
d_gene: TRBD2; abundance: .; v_gene: TRBV7-9; j_gene: TRBJ2-1; CDR3aa: CASSLGLAGAYNEQFF; CDR3nt: TGTGCCAGCAGCTTAGGCCTAGCGGGGGCCTACAATGAGCAGTTCTTC
d_gene: .; abundance: .; v_gene: TRBV5-1; j_gene: TRBJ2-5; CDR3aa: CASSLSLVEETQYF; CDR3nt: TGCGCCAGCAGCTTGTCGCTAGTGGAAGAGACCCAGTACTTC
d_gene: .; abundance: .; v_gene: TRBV9; j_gene: TRBJ2-7; CDR3aa: CASSVGVGRVDEQYF; CDR3nt: TGTGCCAGCAGCGTAGGGGTGGGTCGTGTAGACGAGCAGTACTTC
d_gene: .; abundance: once; v_gene: TRBV5-4; j_gene: TRBJ2-1; CDR3aa: CASSLDSGTYNEQFF; CDR3nt: TGTGCCAGCAGCTTGGACAGCGGCACCTACAATGAGCAGTTCTTC
d_gene: .; abundance: .; v_gene: TRBV2; j_gene: TRBJ2-1; CDR3aa: CASTPGDGGRGEQFF; CDR3nt: TGTGCCAGCACCCCCGGGGACGGGGGTCGGGGTGAGCAGTTCTTC
d_gene: .; abundance: once; v_gene: TRBV14; j_gene: TRBJ2-2; CDR3aa: CASSANDWGGTGELFF; CDR3nt: TGTGCCAGCAGCGCCAACGATTGGGGAGGCACCGGGGAGCTGTTTTTT
d_gene: .; abundance: .; v_gene: TRBV5-5; j_gene: TRBJ1-5; CDR3aa: CASSSNWNNQPQHF; CDR3nt: TGTGCCAGCAGCTCGAACTGGAACAATCAGCCCCAGCATTTT
d_gene: .; abundance: .; v_gene: TRBV28; j_gene: TRBJ2-5; CDR3aa: CASSLGLDGYQETQYF; CDR3nt: TGTGCCAGCAGTTTGGGGTTGGACGGATACCAAGAGACCCAGTACTTC
d_gene: TRBD2; abundance: .; v_gene: TRBV25-1; j_gene: TRBJ2-7; CDR3aa: CASSETRLAGETYEQYF; CDR3nt: TGTGCCAGCAGTGAAACGAGACTAGCGGGGGAGACCTACGAGCAGTACTTC
d_gene: .; abundance: .; v_gene: TRBV28; j_gene: TRBJ1-1; CDR3aa: CASSLLARRAEAFF; CDR3nt: TGTGCCAGCAGTTTACTCGCCAGAAGAGCTGAAGCTTTCTTT
d_gene: .; abundance: .; v_gene: TRBV7-9; j_gene: TRBJ2-1; CDR3aa: CASSFFDEQFF; CDR3nt: TGTGCCAGCAGCTTTTTCGATGAGCAGTTCTTC
d_gene: TRBD2; abundance: .; v_gene: TRBV5-5; j_gene: TRBJ2-5; CDR3aa: CASIIDSGGSETQYF; CDR3nt: TGTGCCAGCATCATCGATAGCGGGGGGTCAGAGACCCAGTACTTC
d_gene: .; abundance: .; v_gene: TRBV11-2; j_gene: TRBJ2-7; CDR3aa: CASSPNTGTYEQYF; CDR3nt: TGTGCCAGCAGCCCTAATACAGGGACGTACGAGCAGTACTTC
d_gene: TRBD1; abundance: .; v_gene: TRBV5-1; j_gene: TRBJ2-6; CDR3aa: CASSLATGGGDGANVLTF; CDR3nt: TGCGCCAGCAGCTTGGCGACAGGGGGCGGAGATGGGGCCAACGTCCTGACTTTC
d_gene: .; abundance: .; v_gene: TRBV28; j_gene: TRBJ1-3; CDR3aa: CATPWNTIYF; CDR3nt: TGTGCCACCCCCTGGAACACCATATATTTT
d_gene: TRBD1; abundance: .; v_gene: TRBV19; j_gene: TRBJ2-1; CDR3aa: CASSRGQGAGNEQFF; CDR3nt: TGTGCCAGTAGTAGGGGACAGGGGGCCGGGAATGAGCAGTTCTTC
d_gene: TRBD1; abundance: .; v_gene: TRBV7-8; j_gene: TRBJ1-2; CDR3aa: CASSRGQGTYNYGYTF; CDR3nt: TGTGCCAGCAGCCGGGGACAGGGGACTTATAACTATGGCTACACCTTC
d_gene: .; abundance: .; v_gene: TRBV7-9; j_gene: TRBJ2-7; CDR3aa: CASSLAEGLKQYF; CDR3nt: TGTGCCAGCAGCTTAGCGGAGGGCTTAAAGCAGTACTTC